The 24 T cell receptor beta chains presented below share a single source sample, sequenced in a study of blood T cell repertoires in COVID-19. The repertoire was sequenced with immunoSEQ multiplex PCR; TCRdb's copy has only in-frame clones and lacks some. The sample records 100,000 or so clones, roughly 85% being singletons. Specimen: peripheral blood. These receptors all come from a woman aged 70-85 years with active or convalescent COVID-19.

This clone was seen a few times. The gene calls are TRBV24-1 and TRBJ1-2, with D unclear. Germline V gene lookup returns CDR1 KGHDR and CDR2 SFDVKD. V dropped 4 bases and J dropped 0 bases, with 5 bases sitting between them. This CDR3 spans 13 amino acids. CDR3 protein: CATSDHSNYGYTF. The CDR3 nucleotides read TGTGCCACCAGTGACCACTCTAACTATGGCTACACCTTC.

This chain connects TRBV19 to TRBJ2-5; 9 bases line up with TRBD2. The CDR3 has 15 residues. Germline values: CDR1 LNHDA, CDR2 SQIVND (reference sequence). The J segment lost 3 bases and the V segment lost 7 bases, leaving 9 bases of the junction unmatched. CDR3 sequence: CASNRGRAGEETQYF. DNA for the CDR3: TGTGCCAGTAATCGCGGGAGGGCCGGTGAAGAGACCCAGTACTTC.

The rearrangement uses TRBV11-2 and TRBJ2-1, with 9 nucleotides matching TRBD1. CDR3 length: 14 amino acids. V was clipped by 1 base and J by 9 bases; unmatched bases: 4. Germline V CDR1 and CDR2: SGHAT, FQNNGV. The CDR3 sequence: CASSLGDRDGEQFF. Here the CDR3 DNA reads TGTGCCAGCAGCTTAGGGGACAGGGACGGTGAGCAGTTCTTC.

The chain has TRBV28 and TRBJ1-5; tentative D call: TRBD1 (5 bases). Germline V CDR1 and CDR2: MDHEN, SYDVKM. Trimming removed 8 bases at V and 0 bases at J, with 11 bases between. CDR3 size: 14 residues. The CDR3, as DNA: TGTGCCAGCGAAGGGGCTGGTAGCAATCAGCCCCAGCATTTT. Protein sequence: CASEGAGSNQPQHF.

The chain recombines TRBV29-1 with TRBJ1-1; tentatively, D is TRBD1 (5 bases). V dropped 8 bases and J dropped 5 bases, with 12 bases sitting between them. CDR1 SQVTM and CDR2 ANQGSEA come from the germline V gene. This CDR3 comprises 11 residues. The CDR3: CSTRGGTEAFF. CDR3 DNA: TGCAGCACCCGGGGGGGAACTGAAGCTTTCTTT.

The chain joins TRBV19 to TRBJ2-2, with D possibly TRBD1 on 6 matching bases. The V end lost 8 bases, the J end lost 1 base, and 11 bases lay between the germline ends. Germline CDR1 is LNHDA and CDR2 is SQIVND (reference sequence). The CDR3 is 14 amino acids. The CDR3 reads CASGKTGNTGELFF. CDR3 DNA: TGTGCCAGTGGTAAGACAGGGAACACCGGGGAGCTGTTTTTT. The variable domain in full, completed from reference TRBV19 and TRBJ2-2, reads DGGITQSPKYLFRKEGQNVTLSCEQNLNHDAMYWYRQDPGQGLRLIYYSQIVNDFQKGDIAEGYSVSREKKESFPLTVTSAQKNPTAFYLCASGKTGNTGELFFGEGSRLTVL.

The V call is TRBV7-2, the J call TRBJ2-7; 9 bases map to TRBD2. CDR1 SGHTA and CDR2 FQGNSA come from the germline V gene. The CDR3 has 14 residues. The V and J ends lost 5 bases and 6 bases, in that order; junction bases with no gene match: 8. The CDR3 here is CASSAGTSTREQYF. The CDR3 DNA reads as TGTGCCAGCAGCGCCGGGACTAGCACTCGCGAGCAGTACTTC.

The CDR3 sequence: CASSPGLGSYNEQFF. The CDR3 DNA sequence: TGTGCCAGCAGCCCGGGACTAGGCTCCTACAATGAGCAGTTCTTC. This chain uses TRBV11-3 with TRBJ2-1; 8 bases fit TRBD2. J lost 0 bases, V lost 5 bases, and 3 bases had no gene match. The CDR3 consists of 15 residues. From germline, CDR1 is SGHNT and CDR2 YENEEA. Full variable domain (outside the CDR3, taken from reference TRBV11-3 and TRBJ2-1): EAGVVQSPRYKIIEKKQPVAFWCNPISGHNTLYWYLQNLGQGPELLIRYENEEAVDDSQLPKDRFSAERLKGVDSTLKIQPAELGDSAVYLCASSPGLGSYNEQFFGPGTRLTVL.

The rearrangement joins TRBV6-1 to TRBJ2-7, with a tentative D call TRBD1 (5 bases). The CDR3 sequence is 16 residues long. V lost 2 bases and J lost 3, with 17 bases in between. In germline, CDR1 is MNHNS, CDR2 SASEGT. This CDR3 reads CASSELSGREGYEQYF. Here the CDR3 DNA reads TGTGCCAGCAGTGAACTTTCAGGCAGGGAAGGCTACGAGCAGTACTTC.

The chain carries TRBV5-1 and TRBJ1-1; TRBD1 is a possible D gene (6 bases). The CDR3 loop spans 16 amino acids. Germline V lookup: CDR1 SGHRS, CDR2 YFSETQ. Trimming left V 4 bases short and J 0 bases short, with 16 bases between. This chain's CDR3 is CASSLIGPGVNTEAFF. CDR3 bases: TGCGCCAGCAGCCTGATCGGGCCAGGGGTGAACACTGAAGCTTTCTTT.

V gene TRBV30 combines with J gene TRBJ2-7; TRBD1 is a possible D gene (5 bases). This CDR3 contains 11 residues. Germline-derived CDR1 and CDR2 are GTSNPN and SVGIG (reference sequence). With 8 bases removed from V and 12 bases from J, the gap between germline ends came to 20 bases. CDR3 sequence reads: CARSDTWAWYF. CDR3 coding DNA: TGTGCCCGCTCGGACACTTGGGCATGGTACTTC.

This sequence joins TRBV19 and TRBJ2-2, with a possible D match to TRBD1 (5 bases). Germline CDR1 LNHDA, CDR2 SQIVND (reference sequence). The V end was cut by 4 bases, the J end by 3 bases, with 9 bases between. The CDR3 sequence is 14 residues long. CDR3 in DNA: TGTGCCAGTAGTAGGGGCAGGGACACCGGGGAGCTGTTTTTT. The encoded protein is CASSRGRDTGELFF.

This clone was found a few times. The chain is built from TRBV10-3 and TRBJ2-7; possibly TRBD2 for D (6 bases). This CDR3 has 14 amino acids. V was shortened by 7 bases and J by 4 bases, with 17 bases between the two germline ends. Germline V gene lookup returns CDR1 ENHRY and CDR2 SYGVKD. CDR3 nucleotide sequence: TGTGCCATCAATGGCCGGCTAGCGTGGTACGAGCAGTACTTC. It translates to CAINGRLAWYEQYF.

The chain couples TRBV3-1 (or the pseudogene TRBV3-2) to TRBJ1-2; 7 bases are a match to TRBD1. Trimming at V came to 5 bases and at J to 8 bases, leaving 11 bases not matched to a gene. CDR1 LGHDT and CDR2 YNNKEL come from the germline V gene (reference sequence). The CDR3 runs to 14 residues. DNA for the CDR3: TGTGCCAGCAGCTGGGACGACAGGGATCAAGGCTACACCTTC. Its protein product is CASSWDDRDQGYTF.

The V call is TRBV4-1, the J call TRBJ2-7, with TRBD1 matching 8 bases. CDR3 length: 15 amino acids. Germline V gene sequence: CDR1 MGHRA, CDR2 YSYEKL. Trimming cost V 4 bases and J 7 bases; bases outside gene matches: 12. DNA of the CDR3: TGCGCCAGCAGCCCCCCGGTAGGACAGGGCCGAGAGCAGTACTTC. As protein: CASSPPVGQGREQYF.

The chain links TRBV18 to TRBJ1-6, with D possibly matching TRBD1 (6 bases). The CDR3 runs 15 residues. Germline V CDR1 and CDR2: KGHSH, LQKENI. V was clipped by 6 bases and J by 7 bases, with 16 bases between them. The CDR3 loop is CASSPGQYENSPLHF. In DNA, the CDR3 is TGTGCCAGCTCCCCGGGACAATACGAAAATTCACCCCTCCACTTT.

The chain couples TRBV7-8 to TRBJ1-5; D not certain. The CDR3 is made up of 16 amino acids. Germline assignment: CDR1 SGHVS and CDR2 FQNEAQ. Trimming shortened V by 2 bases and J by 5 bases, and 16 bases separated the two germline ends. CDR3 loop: CASSLFAAKADQPQHF. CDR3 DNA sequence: TGTGCCAGCAGCTTATTTGCAGCCAAAGCGGATCAGCCCCAGCATTTT.

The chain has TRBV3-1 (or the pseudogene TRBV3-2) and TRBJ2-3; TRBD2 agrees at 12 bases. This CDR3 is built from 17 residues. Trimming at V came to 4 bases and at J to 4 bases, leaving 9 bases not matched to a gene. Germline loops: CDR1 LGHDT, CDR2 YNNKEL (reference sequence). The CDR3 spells CASSRKSSGGAADTQYF. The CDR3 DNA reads TGTGCCAGCAGCCGAAAGTCTAGCGGGGGGGCGGCAGATACGCAGTATTTT.

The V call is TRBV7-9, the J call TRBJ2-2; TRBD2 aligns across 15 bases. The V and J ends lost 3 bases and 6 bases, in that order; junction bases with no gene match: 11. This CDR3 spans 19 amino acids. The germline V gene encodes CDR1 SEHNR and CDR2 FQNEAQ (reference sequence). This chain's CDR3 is CASSLGLAGGSSVSGELFF. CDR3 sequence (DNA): TGTGCCAGCAGCTTGGGACTAGCGGGGGGATCTAGCGTCTCCGGGGAGCTGTTTTTT.

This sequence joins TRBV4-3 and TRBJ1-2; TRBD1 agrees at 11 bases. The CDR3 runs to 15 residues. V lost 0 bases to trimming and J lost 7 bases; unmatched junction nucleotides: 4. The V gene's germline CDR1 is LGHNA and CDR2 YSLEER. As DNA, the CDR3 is TGCGCCAGCAGCCAAGATTCGGGACAGGGGGGTGGCTACACCTTC. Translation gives CASSQDSGQGGGYTF.

The CDR3 coding sequence is TGTGCCAGCAGCAAAAACGGTATTACTAGCGGGAGTGGAGATGAGCAGTTCTTC. Residues: CASSKNGITSGSGDEQFF. This chain connects TRBV21-1 to TRBJ2-1; the tabulated D call, TRBD2, remains unverified against the DNA. TRBV21-1 is classified as a pseudogene. This CDR3 is 18 amino acids long.

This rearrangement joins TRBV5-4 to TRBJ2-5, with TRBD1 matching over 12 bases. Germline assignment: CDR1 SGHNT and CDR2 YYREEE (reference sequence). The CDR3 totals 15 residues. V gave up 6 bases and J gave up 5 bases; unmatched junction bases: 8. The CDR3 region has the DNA TGTGCCAGCAAACCGGGACAGGGGGCTCGGGAGACCCAGTACTTC. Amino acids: CASKPGQGARETQYF.

The CDR3 loop reads CASSLSTGIGNTIYF. The CDR3 DNA sequence: TGTGCCAGCAGCCTTTCCACAGGGATTGGAAACACCATATATTTT. This rearrangement joins TRBV3-1 (or the pseudogene TRBV3-2) to TRBJ1-3, with a weak D call TRBD1 (6 bases). Germline values: CDR1 LGHDT, CDR2 YNNKEL (reference sequence). The length of the CDR3 is 15 residues. V was trimmed by 4 bases and J by 3 bases, leaving 13 bases between them.

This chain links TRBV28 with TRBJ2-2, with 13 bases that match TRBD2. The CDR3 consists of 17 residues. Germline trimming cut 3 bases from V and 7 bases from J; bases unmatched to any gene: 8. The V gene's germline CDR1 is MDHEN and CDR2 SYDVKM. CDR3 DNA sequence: TGTGCCAGCAGTTTGAGTGGACTAGCGGGAGTACACGGGGAGCTGTTTTTT. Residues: CASSLSGLAGVHGELFF.